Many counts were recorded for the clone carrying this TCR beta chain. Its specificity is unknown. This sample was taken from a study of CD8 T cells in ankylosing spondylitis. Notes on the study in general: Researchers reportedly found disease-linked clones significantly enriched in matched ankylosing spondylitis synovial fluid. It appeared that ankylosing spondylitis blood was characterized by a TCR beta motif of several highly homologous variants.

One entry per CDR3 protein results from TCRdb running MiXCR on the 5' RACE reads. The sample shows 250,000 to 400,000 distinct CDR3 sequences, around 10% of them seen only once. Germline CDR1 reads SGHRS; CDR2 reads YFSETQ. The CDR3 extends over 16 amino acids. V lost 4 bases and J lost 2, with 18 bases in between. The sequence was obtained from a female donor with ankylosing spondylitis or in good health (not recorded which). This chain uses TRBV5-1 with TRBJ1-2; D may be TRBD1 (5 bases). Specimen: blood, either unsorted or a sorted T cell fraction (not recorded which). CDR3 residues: CASSQTERDGNYGYTF. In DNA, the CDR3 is TGCGCCAGCAGCCAGACGGAGAGGGACGGCAACTATGGCTACACCTTC.